This entry describes one T cell receptor beta chain. As handled by the study authors: It was from reference gene primer amplification that nucleated cell counts were estimated. TCRdb's table, derived via immunoSEQ multiplex PCR, lists solely in-frame clones and lacks some. D and trimming come from the DNA, and the V and J calls and clone size come from that table. The table includes 150,000 to 200,000 clones, about 85% detected once. The data derive from a study of blood T cell repertoires in COVID-19. Study details: Whether acute or convalescent, the COVID-19 samples came from the United States, Italy and Spain. Nucleic acid was either cDNA or gDNA, and it came from T cells, B-cell-depleted T cells, or PBMCs.

The source material was peripheral blood. The receptor's source is an elderly woman with acute or convalescent COVID-19.

This CDR3 is CASSYHGTGWAEAFF. The CDR3 DNA sequence: TGTGCCAGCAGTTACCATGGGACAGGGTGGGCTGAAGCTTTCTTT. J is TRBJ1-1 and V is TRBV6-2 or TRBV6-3; 9 bases fit TRBD1. The CDR3 is made up of 15 amino acids. V trimming: 2 bases; J trimming: 6 bases; junction bases outside the gene matches: 7. Germline V gene data show CDR1 as MNHEY and CDR2 as SVGEGT.